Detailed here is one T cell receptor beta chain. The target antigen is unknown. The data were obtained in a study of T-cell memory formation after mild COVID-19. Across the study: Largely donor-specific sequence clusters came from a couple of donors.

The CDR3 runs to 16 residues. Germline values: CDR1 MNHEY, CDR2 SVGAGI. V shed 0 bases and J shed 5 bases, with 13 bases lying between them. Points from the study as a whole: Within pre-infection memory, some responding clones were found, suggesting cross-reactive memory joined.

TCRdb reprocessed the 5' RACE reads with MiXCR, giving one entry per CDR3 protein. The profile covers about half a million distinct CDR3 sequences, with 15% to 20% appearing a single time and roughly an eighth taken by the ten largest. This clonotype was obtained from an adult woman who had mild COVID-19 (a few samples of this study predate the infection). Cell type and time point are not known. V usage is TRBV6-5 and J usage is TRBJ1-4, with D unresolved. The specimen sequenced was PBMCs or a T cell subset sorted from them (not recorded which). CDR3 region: CASSYSRWGINEKLFF. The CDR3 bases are TGTGCCAGCAGTTACTCCCGGTGGGGAATAAATGAAAAACTGTTTTTT.